Sequencing of this T cell receptor beta chain was carried out in a study of Ad26.COV2.S vaccination and SARS-CoV-2 variants. Treatment reported: approximately 18 received Ad26.COV2.S at low or high dose, single or two shots; roughly 5 received placebo; per-sample allocation not given. Samples came from day 63 after the first vaccine or placebo injection. Recruitment in Boston yielded a donor of adult age, 18-55 years. Generated by immunoSEQ multiplex PCR, the TCRdb table keeps only in-frame clones and is missing some. The sample records roughly 700,000 clones, roughly 90% being singletons. Germline-derived CDR1 and CDR2 are MNHNY and SVGAGI (reference sequence). V dropped 7 bases and J dropped 3 bases, with 7 bases sitting between them. This CDR3 is 12 amino acids long.

This sequence originates from a person aged 18-65 years who received the Ad26.COV2.S COVID-19 vaccine or a placebo. The sequencing used peripheral blood, collected in a trial of Ad26.COV2.S vaccine versus placebo. This chain connects TRBV6-6 to TRBJ1-5; D not resolved. The CDR3 DNA reads as TGTGCCAGCATGTCGAACAATCAGCCCCAGCATTTT. It is translated as CASMSNNQPQHF.